This TCR beta chain was sequenced during a study of cytomegalovirus exposure and HLA in healthy donors. PCR was performed using 60 Vbeta and 13 Jbeta primers. The data were produced by immunoSEQ multiplex PCR, yet TCRdb's version contains in-frame clones alone and is incomplete. Here the sample spans around 150,000 clones, less than 90% being singletons. Germline values: CDR1 MNHEY, CDR2 SVGAGI. CDR3 size: 13 residues. The V end lost 6 bases, the J end lost 7 bases, and 15 bases lay between the germline ends. The chain uses TRBV6-5 and TRBJ1-2; D is possibly TRBD1 (6 bases). This receptor was taken from a boy younger than 10 in good health and CMV-seronegative. Sequenced: PBMCs. This CDR3 reads CASRLIGQFGYTF. The CDR3 DNA reads as TGTGCCAGCAGACTAATAGGACAGTTTGGCTACACCTTC.